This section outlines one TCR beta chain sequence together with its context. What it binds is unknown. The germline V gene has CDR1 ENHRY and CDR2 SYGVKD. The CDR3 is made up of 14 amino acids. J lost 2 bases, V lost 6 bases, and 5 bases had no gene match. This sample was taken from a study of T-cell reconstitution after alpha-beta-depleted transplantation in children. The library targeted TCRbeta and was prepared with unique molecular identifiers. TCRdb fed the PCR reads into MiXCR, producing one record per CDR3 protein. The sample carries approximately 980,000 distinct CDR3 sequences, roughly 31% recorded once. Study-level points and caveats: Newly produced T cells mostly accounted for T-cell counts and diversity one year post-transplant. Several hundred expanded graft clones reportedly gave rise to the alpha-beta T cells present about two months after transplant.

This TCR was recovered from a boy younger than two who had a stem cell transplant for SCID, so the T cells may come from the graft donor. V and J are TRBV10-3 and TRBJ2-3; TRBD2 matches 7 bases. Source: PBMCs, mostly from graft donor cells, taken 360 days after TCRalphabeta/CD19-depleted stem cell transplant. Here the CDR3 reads CAISVTSPTDTQYF. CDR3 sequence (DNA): TGTGCCATCAGCGTGACTAGCCCCACAGATACGCAGTATTTT.